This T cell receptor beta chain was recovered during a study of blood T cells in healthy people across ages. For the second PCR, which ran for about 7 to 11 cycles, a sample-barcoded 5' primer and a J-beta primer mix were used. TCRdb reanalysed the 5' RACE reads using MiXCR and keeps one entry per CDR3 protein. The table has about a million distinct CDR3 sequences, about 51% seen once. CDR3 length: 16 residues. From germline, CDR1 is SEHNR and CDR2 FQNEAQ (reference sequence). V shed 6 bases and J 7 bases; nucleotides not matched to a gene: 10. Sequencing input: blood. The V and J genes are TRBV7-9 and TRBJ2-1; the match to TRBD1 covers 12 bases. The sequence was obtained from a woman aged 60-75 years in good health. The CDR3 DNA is TGTGCCAGCAGAGAAAGGGGACAGGGGGCGGAAAATGAGCAGTTCTTC. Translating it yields CASRERGQGAENEQFF. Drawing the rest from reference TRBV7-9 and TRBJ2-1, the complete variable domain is DTGVSQNPRHKITKRGQNVTFRCDPISEHNRLYWYRQTLGQGPEFLTYFQNEAQLEKSRLLSDRFSAERPKGSFSTLEIQRTEQGDSAMYLCASRERGQGAENEQFFGPGTRLTVL.